Presented here are 28 T cell receptor beta chains from one specimen sequenced in a study of cytomegalovirus exposure and HLA in healthy donors. PCR involved 60 Vbeta and 13 Jbeta primers. The protocol was immunoSEQ multiplex PCR, while the TCRdb copy is restricted to in-frame clones and leaves out a portion. Of some 160,000 clones in the sample, 60% to 85% were seen once. The sequencing sample was made of PBMCs. Receptor source: a woman between 40 and 55 years old in good health and CMV-seropositive.

Notes on this clone: Other DNA variants within this sample encode the same CDR3. The V call is TRBV9, the J call TRBJ1-6; TRBD1 matches at 8 bases. CDR1 and CDR2 (germline): SGDLS, YYNGEE. This CDR3 comprises 16 residues. V lost 0 bases and J lost 5; bases outside the gene matches: 4. For the CDR3, the DNA is TGTGCCAGCAGCGTAGGGCAGGGGGCTAATAATTCACCCCTCCACTTT. As protein: CASSVGQGANNSPLHF.

This chain connects TRBV5-4 to TRBJ1-1, with D possibly being TRBD1 (5 bases). Per the germline V gene, CDR1 is SGHNT and CDR2 is YYREEE (reference sequence). The CDR3 consists of 16 residues. Trimming shortened V by 4 bases and J by 1 base, and 17 bases separated the two germline ends. CDR3 sequence (DNA): TGTGCCAGCAGCGCGGGACTACCGTCCGGGAACACTGAAGCTTTCTTT. This encodes CASSAGLPSGNTEAFF.

The chain has TRBV9 and TRBJ1-4; 7 positions match TRBD1. The germline CDR1 and CDR2 sequences are SGDLS and YYNGEE. The CDR3 is made up of 17 amino acids. Trimming cost V 3 bases and J 5 bases; bases outside gene matches: 13. CDR3 sequence (DNA): TGTGCCAGCAGCGGAACCCCGTCCTCGGGACAGAATGAAAAACTGTTTTTT. Its translation: CASSGTPSSGQNEKLFF. The full variable domain, in which reference TRBV9 and TRBJ1-4 provide the parts outside the CDR3, is DSGVTQTPKHLITATGQRVTLRCSPRSGDLSVYWYQQSLDQGLQFLIQYYNGEERAKGNILERFSAQQFPDLHSELNLSSLELGDSALYFCASSGTPSSGQNEKLFFGSGTQLSVL.

J is TRBJ1-1 and V is TRBV9; TRBD1 agrees at 9 bases. Germline assignment: CDR1 SGDLS and CDR2 YYNGEE. J lost 3 bases, V lost 0 bases, and 3 bases had no gene match. The CDR3 length is 15 residues. This CDR3 reads CASSVGDREDTEAFF. The CDR3 DNA reads TGTGCCAGCAGCGTAGGGGACAGGGAGGACACTGAAGCTTTCTTT. The full variable domain, rest sourced from reference TRBV9 and TRBJ1-1, is DSGVTQTPKHLITATGQRVTLRCSPRSGDLSVYWYQQSLDQGLQFLIQYYNGEERAKGNILERFSAQQFPDLHSELNLSSLELGDSALYFCASSVGDREDTEAFFGQGTRLTVV.

The chain employs TRBV7-9 and TRBJ1-1, with no clear D. The V gene's germline CDR1 is SEHNR and CDR2 FQNEAQ (reference sequence). The CDR3 contains 11 residues. V was trimmed by 5 bases and J by 5 bases, leaving 6 bases between them. In DNA form, the CDR3 reads TGTGCCAGCAGCGTCGGGACTGAAGCTTTCTTT. Translated: CASSVGTEAFF.

V and J are TRBV6-5 and TRBJ1-6, with TRBD1 identical over 7 bases. V dropped 8 bases and J dropped 10; count of bases not matched to a gene: 8. CDR3 length: 13 residues. CDR1 and CDR2 from the germline V gene are MNHEY and SVGAGI. CDR3 DNA: TGTGCCAGCTACAGGGGCGCTCTCTCACCCCTCCACTTT. It specifies CASYRGALSPLHF.

This clone was detected only a few times. The chain links TRBV30 to TRBJ1-2, with D possibly matching TRBD1 (5 bases). Germline assignment: CDR1 GTSNPN and CDR2 SVGIG (reference sequence). The CDR3 length is 13 residues. Trimming removed 3 bases from V and 8 bases from J, with 16 bases in between. The CDR3 coding sequence is TGTGCCTGGAGCAACCAGGGCGTTGGCGGCTACACCTTC. Its protein is CAWSNQGVGGYTF.

The V and J genes are TRBV19 and TRBJ2-1, with 9 bases that match TRBD1. The CDR3 is 17 residues long. In germline, CDR1 is LNHDA, CDR2 SQIVND (reference sequence). J gave up 6 bases and V 5 bases, and 14 bases lay outside the gene matches. In DNA form, the CDR3 reads TGTGCCAGTAGTCAGGACCAGACAGGGGGAGAGGGCAATGAGCAGTTCTTC. This translates into CASSQDQTGGEGNEQFF.

In its sample, this clone was seen a few times. V usage is TRBV7-9 and J usage is TRBJ2-3; D call uncertain. The V end was cut by 11 bases, the J end by 0 bases, with 12 bases between. Germline CDR1 is SEHNR and CDR2 is FQNEAQ (reference sequence). The CDR3 consists of 13 residues. CDR3 loop: CACDTTSTDTQYF. CDR3 sequence (DNA): TGTGCCTGCGATACTACTAGCACAGATACGCAGTATTTT.

The chain links TRBV5-1 to TRBJ1-2; possible D gene TRBD1, 5 bases. Germline-derived CDR1 and CDR2 are SGHRS and YFSETQ. The CDR3 is 15 amino acids. V lost 0 bases and J lost 4, with 13 bases in between. CDR3 sequence reads: CASSLDIDSPYGYTF. The CDR3 nucleotides read TGCGCCAGCAGCTTGGATATTGACAGCCCCTATGGCTACACCTTC. The variable domain in full, with the rest retrieved from reference TRBV5-1 and TRBJ1-2, is KAGVTQTPRYLIKTRGQQVTLSCSPISGHRSVSWYQQTPGQGLQFLFEYFSETQRNKGNFPGRFSGRQFSNSRSEMNVSTLELGDSALYLCASSLDIDSPYGYTFGSGTRLTVV.

In this sample, this clone turned up once. The CDR3 protein is CASSQDRRGGNTIYF. The CDR3 DNA reads as TGCGCCAGCAGCCAAGATAGAAGAGGTGGAAACACCATATATTTT. The chain uses TRBV4-1 and TRBJ1-3; no clear D. The CDR3 sequence is 15 residues long. Germline V CDR1 and CDR2: MGHRA, YSYEKL. Trimming cost V 0 bases and J 3 bases, with 9 bases left between them.

This clone was seen only once. The chain carries TRBV25-1 and TRBJ2-2; 11 nucleotides line up with TRBD1. This CDR3 region has 16 residues. V dropped 4 bases and J dropped 3; count of bases not matched to a gene: 4. Germline V gives CDR1 MGHDK, CDR2 SYGVNS. CDR3 in DNA: TGTGCCAGCAGTGGAAGGACAGGGGGCTACACCGGGGAGCTGTTTTTT. Its translation: CASSGRTGGYTGELFF.

This clone has just a few counts. The CDR3 nucleotides are TGTGCCAGCAGCCAGGGACATCTCTACGAGCAGTACTTC. This gives the protein CASSQGHLYEQYF. The chain links TRBV5-4 to TRBJ2-7, with D possibly TRBD1 on 6 matching bases. The CDR3 totals 13 residues. Trimming pared 4 bases from V and 3 bases from J, leaving 11 bases between. Germline V gene sequence: CDR1 SGHNT, CDR2 YYREEE (reference sequence).

The chain employs TRBV9 and TRBJ1-5; D might be TRBD1 (5 bases). Germline CDR1 SGDLS, CDR2 YYNGEE. Trimming removed 0 bases at V and 4 bases at J, with 8 bases between. The CDR3 spans 14 residues. CDR3 region: CASSVGGRNQPQHF. The CDR3 nucleotides are TGTGCCAGCAGCGTAGGGGGCAGAAATCAGCCCCAGCATTTT.

Notes on this clone: An end of the junction does not agree with germline; a read error may underlie this. The chain's CDR3 is CASSLQGTGLGGANGLTF. In DNA form, the CDR3 reads TGTGCCAGCAGCTTACAGGGGACAGGCCTGGGAGGGGCCAACGGCCTGACTTTC. The chain is built from TRBV7-3 and TRBJ2-6; tentatively, D is TRBD1 (8 bases). The CDR3 loop spans 18 amino acids. Germline CDR1 is SGHTA and CDR2 is FQGTGA.

This clone was seen a handful of times. V and J are TRBV5-6 and TRBJ2-5; possibly TRBD2 for D (7 bases). V dropped 4 bases and J dropped 9 bases, with 25 bases sitting between them. The CDR3 is 16 amino acids. Germline CDR1 and CDR2: SGHDT and YYEEEE. The CDR3 sequence: CASSRLGAGAKEAQYF. Here the CDR3 DNA reads TGTGCCAGCAGCCGTCTTGGGGCGGGGGCCAAGGAGGCCCAGTACTTC.

The J gene is TRBJ2-7, the V gene TRBV5-1, with TRBD1 as a possible D gene (6 bases). This CDR3 is built from 15 residues. V was clipped by 1 base and J by 3 bases, with 14 bases between them. Germline assignment: CDR1 SGHRS and CDR2 YFSETQ. CDR3 sequence (DNA): TGCGCCAGCAGCTTGTACCCAGGACAGAACTACGAGCAGTACTTC. Its protein product is CASSLYPGQNYEQYF.

The chain recombines TRBV28 with TRBJ1-2; D not resolved. V lost 6 bases and J lost 4, with 18 bases in between. Germline V gene data show CDR1 as MDHEN and CDR2 as SYDVKM. This CDR3 has 15 amino acids. CDR3 residues: CASRLPAGNGYGYTF. The DNA for the CDR3 is TGTGCCAGCAGACTACCAGCGGGCAACGGCTATGGCTACACCTTC.

This sequence joins TRBV5-8 and TRBJ2-2, with 8 bases aligning to TRBD1. Trimming removed 4 bases from V and 5 bases from J; junction bases left unmatched: 7. The CDR3 is made up of 15 amino acids. Germline lookup yields CDR1 SGHTS and CDR2 YDEGEE. CDR3 in amino acids: CASSPGTGITGELFF. DNA for the CDR3: TGTGCCAGCAGCCCCGGGACAGGAATTACCGGGGAGCTGTTTTTT. The whole variable domain, filled in from reference TRBV5-8 and TRBJ2-2, reads EAGVTQSPTHLIKTRGQQATLRCSPISGHTSVYWYQQALGLGLQFLLWYDEGEERNRGNFPPRFSGRQFPNYSSELNVNALELEDSALYLCASSPGTGITGELFFGEGSRLTVL.

The chain recombines TRBV7-3 with TRBJ2-2; 12 positions match TRBD2. Per the germline V gene, CDR1 is SGHTA and CDR2 is FQGTGA. Trimming took 5 bases from V and 4 from J; bases not matched to a gene: 8. This CDR3 comprises 17 residues. CDR3 DNA sequence: TGTGCCAGCAGCCCGACGGGACTAGCGGGTAGCACCGGGGAGCTGTTTTTT. Translating gives CASSPTGLAGSTGELFF. The variable domain in full, completed from reference TRBV7-3 and TRBJ2-2, reads GAGVSQTPSNKVTEKGKYVELRCDPISGHTALYWYRQSLGQGPEFLIYFQGTGAADDSGLPNDRFFAVRPEGSVSTLKIQRTERGDSAVYLCASSPTGLAGSTGELFFGEGSRLTVL.

This clone has just a few counts. The chain uses TRBV30 and TRBJ2-3; D possibly corresponds to TRBD1 (5 bases). V was trimmed by 0 bases and J by 0 bases, leaving 13 bases between them. Per germline, CDR1 GTSNPN and CDR2 SVGIG (reference sequence). CDR3 length: 16 residues. The chain's CDR3 is CAWSVLGGASTDTQYF. The CDR3 region has the DNA TGTGCCTGGAGTGTACTCGGTGGGGCCAGCACAGATACGCAGTATTTT.

J is TRBJ1-2 and V is TRBV2, with TRBD1 matching over 9 bases. The germline V gene has CDR1 SNHLY and CDR2 FYNNEI. The V gene end was trimmed by 8 bases and the J gene end by 2 bases; junction bases not matched to a gene: 3. The CDR3 totals 13 residues. CDR3 DNA sequence: TGTGCCAGCTCACAGGGGGCCAACTATGGCTACACCTTC. This codes for CASSQGANYGYTF. The whole variable domain, filled in from reference TRBV2 and TRBJ1-2, reads EPEVTQTPSHQVTQMGQEVILRCVPISNHLYFYWYRQILGQKVEFLVSFYNNEISEKSEIFDDQFSVERPDGSNFTLKIRSTKLEDSAMYFCASSQGANYGYTFGSGTRLTVV.

The rearrangement joins TRBV9 to TRBJ2-1; D is perhaps TRBD1 (5 bases). CDR3 size: 15 residues. Germline lookup yields CDR1 SGDLS and CDR2 YYNGEE. Trimming stripped 3 bases from V and 2 bases from J, with 12 bases between. CDR3 protein: CASSAQAAPYNEQFF. In DNA form, the CDR3 reads TGTGCCAGCAGCGCACAGGCGGCTCCCTACAATGAGCAGTTCTTC.

This sequence joins TRBV18 and TRBJ1-1; D possibly corresponds to TRBD1 (6 bases). The CDR3 sequence is 14 residues long. Per the germline V gene, CDR1 is KGHSH and CDR2 is LQKENI. V was clipped by 4 bases and J by 1 base, with 10 bases between them. Here the CDR3 reads CASSRSTGNTEAFF. In DNA, the CDR3 is TGTGCCAGCTCACGTTCGACAGGGAACACTGAAGCTTTCTTT.

The rearrangement uses TRBV4-3 and TRBJ1-6; D gene uncertain. Trimming took 0 bases from V and 8 from J, leaving 11 bases between them. This CDR3 has 15 amino acids. The germline V gene encodes CDR1 LGHNA and CDR2 YSLEER. CDR3 loop: CASSQDRGYHSPLHF. CDR3 in DNA: TGCGCCAGCAGCCAAGATAGAGGGTATCATTCACCCCTCCACTTT.

In DNA, the CDR3 is TGTGCCAGCAGTGACTCCTCTCGGGGAGGCTACACCTTC. It is translated as CASSDSSRGGYTF. J is TRBJ1-2 and V is TRBV6-4; no clear D. V shed 0 bases and J shed 8 bases, with 10 bases lying between them. This CDR3 is built from 13 residues. Germline values: CDR1 MRHNA, CDR2 SNTAGT.

Comment on this clone: At one end the junction does not follow the germline gene, possibly because of a read error. The chain recombines TRBV11-3 with TRBJ2-4; 9 bases are shared with TRBD2. Germline CDR1 and CDR2: SGHNT and YENEEA. The CDR3 is made up of 15 amino acids. CDR3 DNA sequence: TGTGCCAGCAGCAACGACCGCGGGGGGGAAAACAGTCAGTACTTC. Protein sequence: CASSNDRGGENSQYF.

The V and J genes are TRBV1 and TRBJ2-7; TRBD2 reflects the table's D call only, with no check against the DNA. TRBV1 represents a pseudogene. The CDR3 contains 16 residues. The CDR3 bases are TGCACCAGCAGCCAAGGAGCCGGACTAGCGGCCTACGAGCAGTACTTC. It specifies CTSSQGAGLAAYEQYF.